Listed below are T cell receptor beta chains from one sample, sequenced in a study of OX40 agonist ivuxolimab in advanced cancers. Data came from immunoSEQ multiplex PCR; TCRdb stores just in-frame clones and leaves some out. The sample carries approximately 60,000 clones, 82% recorded once. Sequenced here: CD4+ or CD8+ T cells sorted from blood, sampled in a trial of the OX40 agonist ivuxolimab. The receptors stem from an adult with an advanced solid tumor such as melanoma, head and neck, liver or kidney cancer. Both conserved end residues are part of each CDR3. Fields, in order: clone size, V gene, J gene, D gene, CDR3 DNA, CDR3 protein. A D gene is named only where the DNA matches it firmly. The size of a clone is reported for some rows only, either as once, few or many, or as a class for expanded clones.

>once|TRBV29-1|TRBJ2-2|.
TGCAGCGTTGAAGATCCCGGGACGGTGAACACCGGGGAGCTGTTTTTT
CSVEDPGTVNTGELFF
>.|TRBV9|TRBJ2-1|TRBD2
TGTGCCAGCAGCGTTGGGGTAGCGGGTGAGCAGTTCTTC
CASSVGVAGEQFF
>.|TRBV19|TRBJ2-5|.
TGTGCCAGTAGGTTTGCTAATCAAGAGACCCAGTACTTC
CASRFANQETQYF
>.|TRBV5-4|TRBJ2-5|.
TGTGCCAGCAGCTTGGAGGGGGGGAGAGAAGAGACCCAGTACTTC
CASSLEGGREETQYF
>.|TRBV7-9|TRBJ1-5|.
TGTGCCAGCAGCTTCGGGGATCAGCCCCAGCATTTT
CASSFGDQPQHF
>.|TRBV19|TRBJ1-2|.
TGTGCCAGTAGTATGAAGGCCTGGGGCTACACCTTC
CASSMKAWGYTF
>few|TRBV7-3|TRBJ2-2|.
TGTGCCAGCAGCTTAGGCAGGGACGGAGCCGGGGAGCTGTTTTTT
CASSLGRDGAGELFF
>.|TRBV19|TRBJ2-7|TRBD2
TGTGCCAGTAGTCCGACTAGCGGGGGCCTCTACGAGCAGTACTTC
CASSPTSGGLYEQYF
>.|TRBV7-3|TRBJ2-3|TRBD1
TGTGCCAGCAGCCACCGGGACAGGACGCAGTATTTT
CASSHRDRTQYF
>.|TRBV29-1|TRBJ2-7|TRBD2
TGCAGCGCCGATACTAGCGGGGGTGGTTTATACGAGCAGTACTTC
CSADTSGGGLYEQYF
>.|TRBV7-8|TRBJ1-5|.
TGTGCCAGCAGCTTATCACAAGCAAGCAATCAGCCCCAGCATTTT
CASSLSQASNQPQHF
>.|TRBV25-1|TRBJ2-5|TRBD2
TGTGCCAGCAGTGATATAGCGGGCAGGGAGACCCAGTACTTC
CASSDIAGRETQYF
>few|TRBV30|TRBJ1-2|.
TGTGCCTGGAGCCGCAGGGTTGATCTCTATGGCTACACCTTC
CAWSRRVDLYGYTF
>.|TRBV9|TRBJ2-1|.
TGTGCCAGCAGCGTCCAGTCTAGCTCCTACAATGAGCAGTTCTTC
CASSVQSSSYNEQFF
>.|TRBV5-1|TRBJ2-1|.
TGCGCCAGCAGCTTGGGGCCCCCGGGGGAGCAGTTCTTC
CASSLGPPGEQFF
>.|TRBV18|TRBJ1-2|.
TGTGCCAGCTCACCACGTGGCAGCTCTAACTATGGCTACACCTTC
CASSPRGSSNYGYTF
>few|TRBV7-9|TRBJ2-3|TRBD1
TGTGCCAGCAGCCTGGGACAGACCACAGATACGCAGTATTTT
CASSLGQTTDTQYF
>.|TRBV9|TRBJ2-5|.
TGTGCCAGCAGCGTAGAAGGGAGGGGGCAAGAGACCCAGTACTTC
CASSVEGRGQETQYF
>.|TRBV23-1|TRBJ2-6|TRBD1
TGCGCCAGCATTTTGTACAGGGGGTTCGCTGGGGCCAACGTCCTGACTTTC
CASILYRGFAGANVLTF
>.|TRBV9|TRBJ1-2|.
TGTGCCAGCAGCGTATTGGGTTATGGCTACACCTTC
CASSVLGYGYTF
>.|TRBV19|TRBJ2-3|.
TGTGCCAGTACCGGGGCTTACGGTCGAGGGCAGTATTTT
CASTGAYGRGQYF
>.|TRBV6-1|TRBJ1-5|TRBD1
TGTGCCAGCATGACAATGGGACAGGGGAATCAGCCCCAGCATTTT
CASMTMGQGNQPQHF
>few|TRBV6-1|TRBJ1-5|.
TGTGCCAGCAGTGAAGCAAGGGTGGAGTGGAATCAGCCCCAGCATTTT
CASSEARVEWNQPQHF
>.|TRBV15|TRBJ1-3|.
TGTGCCACCAGCAGAGGCAGTTCGAGCTCTGGAAACACCATATATTTT
CATSRGSSSSGNTIYF
>.|TRBV11-2|TRBJ2-7|TRBD1
TGTGCCAGCTGGACAGGGACCGAGCAGTACTTC
CASWTGTEQYF
>.|TRBV2|TRBJ2-5|.
TGTGCCAGCAGACGGTACCAAGAGACCCAGTACTTC
CASRRYQETQYF
>.|TRBV25-1|TRBJ1-5|.
TGTGCCAGCAGTGATGCCGGGGGAGCGGGGTTCAATCAGCCCCAGCATTTT
CASSDAGGAGFNQPQHF
>.|TRBV18|TRBJ1-1|.
TGTGCCAGCTCACAGGGGTCCGGCACTGAAGCTTTCTTT
CASSQGSGTEAFF
>.|TRBV4-1|TRBJ2-7|TRBD1
TGCGCCAGCAGCCACTTACCGGGACAGGCTGACTACGAGCAGTACTTC
CASSHLPGQADYEQYF
>few|TRBV7-8|TRBJ2-1|.
TGTGCCAGCAGTCCTGGGACCGTCAGCTCCTACAATGAGCAGTTCTTC
CASSPGTVSSYNEQFF
>few|TRBV4-2|TRBJ1-6|.
TGTGCCAGCAGCCCCCGGGGAGGGCTCAATTCACCCCTCCACTTT
CASSPRGGLNSPLHF
>.|TRBV6-1|TRBJ1-5|.
TGTGCCAGCAGGAGTGTGACGGGGCAGCCCCAGCATTTT
CASRSVTGQPQHF
>.|TRBV6-5|TRBJ1-6|.
TGTGCCAGCAGTTCGGGAGGGAGTTTTGATTCACCCCTCCACTTT
CASSSGGSFDSPLHF
>.|TRBV11-2|TRBJ2-5|TRBD1
TGTGCCAGCAGCCCTGGGACAGGGCGAGAGACCCAGTACTTC
CASSPGTGRETQYF
>.|TRBV15|TRBJ2-1|TRBD2
TGTGCCACCAGCAGGACTAGCGGGGGCCCAAGCTCCTACAATGAGCAGTTCTTC
CATSRTSGGPSSYNEQFF
>.|TRBV5-6|TRBJ2-3|.
TGTGCCAGCAGCCCTCGGGGCCGGGCACTGGTTCGAACGCAGTATTTT
CASSPRGRALVRTQYF
>.|TRBV6-5|TRBJ2-2|TRBD1
TGTGCCACAGGACAGGGCCGTACCGGGGAGCTGTTTTTT
CATGQGRTGELFF
>.|TRBV2|TRBJ1-2|TRBD1
TGTGCCAGCCGTATAGGGACAGGTGATGGCTACACCTTC
CASRIGTGDGYTF
>.|TRBV27|TRBJ2-7|TRBD2
TGTGCCAGCAGAAACAGCGGGAGCTACGAGCAGTACTTC
CASRNSGSYEQYF
>.|TRBV4-3|TRBJ1-1|.
TGCGCCAGCAGCCCGGCGACGGATCGTCAGGGAGAAACTGAAGCTTTCTTT
CASSPATDRQGETEAFF
>.|TRBV6-5|TRBJ1-2|TRBD1
TGTGCCAGCAGATCAACAGGGGCCTATGGCTACACCTTC
CASRSTGAYGYTF
>.|TRBV18|TRBJ2-6|.
TGTGCCAGCTCACCTTCGGGGGCCAACGTCCTGACTTTC
CASSPSGANVLTF
>.|TRBV6-1|TRBJ1-2|TRBD1
TGTGCCAGCAGTGAAAGGACAGGGGGCTACACCTTC
CASSERTGGYTF
>.|TRBV2|TRBJ2-5|TRBD1
TGTGCCAGCAGTGAGGGACAGGAGGAGACCCAGTACTTC
CASSEGQEETQYF
>.|TRBV30|TRBJ2-1|.
TGTGCCTGGCGCATAGCTGCCTACAATGAGCAGTTCTTC
CAWRIAAYNEQFF
>few|TRBV4-1|TRBJ1-5|.
TGCGCCAGCAGCCAAGATCAAGGTAGCAGGGCGAGAGCCCAGCATTTT
CASSQDQGSRARAQHF
>.|TRBV29-1|TRBJ2-5|.
TGCAGCGCCAGACTAGTGGGGGAGACCCAGTACTTC
CSARLVGETQYF
>once|TRBV9|TRBJ1-1|TRBD1
TGTGCCAGCAGCGTTACAGGGGTTGGAACTGAAGCTTTCTTT
CASSVTGVGTEAFF